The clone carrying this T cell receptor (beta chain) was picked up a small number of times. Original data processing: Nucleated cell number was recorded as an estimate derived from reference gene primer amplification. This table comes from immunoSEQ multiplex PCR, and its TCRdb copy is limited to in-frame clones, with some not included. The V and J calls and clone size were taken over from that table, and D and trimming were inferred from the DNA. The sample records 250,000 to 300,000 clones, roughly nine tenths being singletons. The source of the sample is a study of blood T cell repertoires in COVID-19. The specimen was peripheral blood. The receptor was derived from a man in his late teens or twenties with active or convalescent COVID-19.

The CDR3 sequence is CASSREGQSPLHF. The CDR3 DNA follows: TGTGCCAGCAGCAGGGAGGGACAATCACCCCTCCACTTT. The rearrangement uses TRBV12-3 or TRBV12-4 and TRBJ1-6; perhaps TRBD1 as D (6 bases). Trimming stripped 6 bases from V and 10 bases from J, with 13 bases between. This CDR3 is built from 13 residues.